These 26 T cell receptor beta chains originate from one sample sequenced in a study of metastatic and nonmetastatic thyroid tumors (dated by TCRdb to 2020 to 2021). Library prep was done by PCR. Sequenced using an Illumina HiSeq 4000. Using fastp trimming at Q25 and MiXCR clonotype assembly, TCRdb reanalyzed the public sequencing data and kept in-frame beta chains. This sample lists about 24,000 clones; roughly 24% were detected once. Jointly, the top ten make up approximately 20% of the sample. No patient had received any treatment before thyroid surgery. The source material was blood. Receptors were obtained from a male donor with papillary thyroid cancer or a benign thyroid nodule (not recorded which). Some clones in this sample may be carry-over from other donors' samples.

This clone was counted only a few times. The V call is TRBV28, the J call TRBJ2-7; 9 nucleotides align to TRBD2. This CDR3 region has 15 residues. The J segment lost 3 bases and the V segment lost 9 bases, leaving 12 bases of the junction unmatched. CDR1 and CDR2 (germline): MDHEN, SYDVKM. The CDR3 region is CASPLEEREDYEQYF. CDR3 bases: TGTGCCAGTCCTTTAGAAGAGCGGGAGGACTACGAGCAGTACTTC.

This clone was detected ten times or more. V is TRBV10-3 and J is TRBJ2-5; D is tentatively TRBD1 or TRBD2 (5 bases each). Germline CDR1 and CDR2: ENHRY and SYGVKD. V was cut by 5 bases and J by 5 bases, with 21 bases left in between. CDR3 size: 16 residues. Here the CDR3 reads CAISSDGDPFRETQYF. The CDR3 DNA reads TGTGCCATCAGTTCTGACGGGGACCCCTTCAGGGAGACCCAGTACTTC.

This clone was counted ten times or more. V usage is TRBV7-9 and J usage is TRBJ2-1; 7 bases line up with TRBD1. The CDR3 totals 14 residues. Germline assignment: CDR1 SEHNR and CDR2 FQNEAQ (reference sequence). Trimming removed 6 bases from V and 7 bases from J; junction bases left unmatched: 9. This CDR3 is CASSLRQGVNEQFF. CDR3 DNA sequence: TGTGCCAGCAGTCTTCGACAGGGTGTAAATGAGCAGTTCTTC.

By share of the sample, this clone is medium-sized (0.01 to 0.1%). The chain combines TRBV5-1 with TRBJ2-7, with D possibly matching TRBD2 (6 bases). V was cut by 4 bases and J by 6 bases, with 20 bases left in between. The CDR3 contains 15 residues. Germline V gene data show CDR1 as SGHRS and CDR2 as YFSETQ. The CDR3 is CASSRGGRDSSEQYF. In DNA form, the CDR3 reads TGCGCCAGCAGCCGGGGCGGCAGGGACTCTTCCGAGCAGTACTTC. Together with reference TRBV5-1 and TRBJ2-7, the CDR3 gives the full variable domain: KAGVTQTPRYLIKTRGQQVTLSCSPISGHRSVSWYQQTPGQGLQFLFEYFSETQRNKGNFPGRFSGRQFSNSRSEMNVSTLELGDSALYLCASSRGGRDSSEQYFGPGTRLTVT.

Comment on this clone: Germline and junction disagree at one end, which may indicate a read error. The chain joins TRBV20-1 to TRBJ2-5; D gene ambiguous. Per germline, CDR1 DFQATT and CDR2 SNEGSKA (reference sequence). This CDR3 spans 15 amino acids. CDR3 residues: CSPRPSARSWETQYF. In DNA, the CDR3 is TGCAGTCCTAGGCCCAGCGCGCGTTCTTGGGAGACCCAGTACTTC.

This clone occurred many times. The chain recombines TRBV6-4 with TRBJ2-1; the D is unclear. The CDR3 sequence is 13 residues long. With 5 bases removed from V and 4 bases from J, the gap between germline ends came to 9 bases. CDR1 MRHNA and CDR2 SNTAGT come from the germline V gene. The CDR3: CASSHHEYNEQFF. CDR3 coding DNA: TGTGCCAGCAGTCATCACGAGTACAATGAGCAGTTCTTC.

This clone was seen many times. The chain employs TRBV27 and TRBJ2-1; D remains ambiguous. This CDR3 contains 14 residues. The germline V gene has CDR1 MNHEY and CDR2 SMNVEV (reference sequence). Trimming left V 6 bases short and J 0 bases short, with 9 bases between. The chain's CDR3 is CASRTAGSYNEQFF. CDR3 coding DNA: TGTGCCAGCAGGACTGCCGGCTCCTACAATGAGCAGTTCTTC.

This clone showed up many times. A much larger clone is a single base away; this may be a read error. The rearrangement joins TRBV24-1 to TRBJ2-3; D is uncertain. The CDR3 loop spans 12 amino acids. The ends were cut back, 6 bases at V and 3 bases at J, with 6 bases in the middle. Germline V CDR1 and CDR2: KGHDR, SFDVKD. DNA for the CDR3: TGTGCCACCAGTCTCAGAACAGATACGCAGTATTTT. This encodes CATSLRTDTQYF.

This clone showed up many times. V gene TRBV20-1 combines with J gene TRBJ1-2, with 7 nucleotides matching TRBD1. Germline CDR1 is DFQATT and CDR2 is SNEGSKA (reference sequence). After removal of 2 bases from V and 5 bases from J, the junction contained 5 bases not matched to a gene. There are 13 residues in the CDR3. CDR3 DNA: TGCAGTGCTAGAAGGGGGCGGGGGTATGGCTACACCTTC. Protein sequence: CSARRGRGYGYTF.

This clone is medium-sized (0.01 to 0.1%) within its sample. The V gene is TRBV6-5, the J gene TRBJ1-1, with TRBD1 matching 8 bases. V dropped 1 base and J dropped 9; count of bases not matched to a gene: 13. The length of the CDR3 is 16 residues. In germline, CDR1 is MNHEY, CDR2 SVGAGI. CDR3 in amino acids: CASSYFFGTGGSQAFF. The CDR3 coding sequence is TGTGCCAGCAGTTACTTTTTCGGGACAGGCGGGTCGCAAGCTTTCTTT.

This clone occurred once. The J gene is TRBJ2-7, the V gene TRBV5-1; 7 positions agree with TRBD2. The CDR3 is 15 amino acids. The junction had 7 bases not matched to a gene; V was cut back by 2 bases and J by 2 bases. CDR1 is SGHRS, CDR2 YFSETQ, per germline. In DNA form, the CDR3 reads TGCGCCAGCAGCTTTGGGGGGGAGACGACCTACGAGCAGTACTTC. Translated, it gives CASSFGGETTYEQYF.

This clone was seen ten or more times. The chain has TRBV6-1 and TRBJ1-3; 7 bases fit TRBD1. This CDR3 has 16 amino acids. Looked up from germline, CDR1 is MNHNS and CDR2 is SASEGT. Losses at the gene ends were 7 bases for V and 0 bases for J; bases not matched to a gene: 9. CDR3 in amino acids: CASKKQGMVSGNTIYF. The DNA for the CDR3 is TGTGCCAGCAAAAAACAGGGGATGGTCTCTGGAAACACCATATATTTT.

This clone was seen a single time. This sequence joins TRBV3-1 and TRBJ2-7; D gene unclear. The germline CDR1 and CDR2 sequences are LGHDT and YNNKEL (reference sequence). The CDR3 has 12 residues. The ends were cut back, 5 bases at V and 3 bases at J, with 8 bases in the middle. The CDR3 DNA reads as TGTGCCAGCAGCAGCGCCAACTACGAGCAGTACTTC. It is translated as CASSSANYEQYF.

As regards this clone: Since no conserved phenylalanine or tryptophan closes the CDR3, a read error is the likely cause. The J gene is TRBJ2-7, the V gene TRBV7-2; TRBD1 matches 7 bases. The CDR3 is 11 residues long. The ends lost 8 bases at V and 3 bases at J; junction bases unmatched: 1. CDR1 SGHTA and CDR2 FQGNSA come from the germline V gene. The CDR3 DNA reads as TGTGCCAGCGGACAGGACTACGAGCAGTACATC. Translation gives CASGQDYEQYI.

This clone was counted ten times or more. The chain is built from TRBV18 and TRBJ2-5, with 12 nucleotides matching TRBD1. Trimming cost V 6 bases and J 5 bases; bases outside gene matches: 10. This CDR3 region has 16 residues. In germline, CDR1 is KGHSH, CDR2 LQKENI. The CDR3 DNA sequence: TGTGCCAGCTCTGCCGGGGGACAGGGGGCGCGGGAGACCCAGTACTTC. It codes for CASSAGGQGARETQYF.

There are many counts of this clone. The chain carries TRBV10-1 and TRBJ1-2; no reliable D call. From germline, CDR1 is WNHNN and CDR2 SYGVQD (reference sequence). Trimming left V 6 bases short and J 6 bases short, with 8 bases between. The CDR3 spans 11 residues. The CDR3 protein is CASRTGNGYTF. The CDR3 DNA follows: TGCGCCAGCAGGACGGGGAATGGCTACACCTTC.

Ten or more counts support this clone. The same CDR3 also results from other DNA sequences found in this sample. V is TRBV19 and J is TRBJ1-5; 9 bases match TRBD1. This CDR3 spans 18 amino acids. Germline CDR1 and CDR2: LNHDA and SQIVND (reference sequence). V lost 10 bases, J lost 1 base, and 17 bases stayed unmatched. The CDR3 sequence: CATSPGTGRRGSNQPQHF. The CDR3 DNA is TGTGCCACCTCCCCCGGGACAGGGCGGCGAGGGAGCAATCAGCCCCAGCATTTT.

A remark on this clone: One end of the junction is discordant with germline, which a read error may explain. CDR3 protein: CASSQGTGLDNEQCF. The CDR3 DNA follows: TGCGCCAGCAGCCAAGGGACAGGGTTGGACAATGAGCAGTGCTTC. V usage is TRBV4-3 and J usage is TRBJ2-1, with 8 bases matching TRBD1. CDR1 is LGHNA, CDR2 YSLEER, per germline. The CDR3 extends over 15 amino acids.

Many counts were recorded for this clone. The chain combines TRBV15 with TRBJ2-3, with 7 positions matching TRBD2. The CDR3 spans 14 residues. Per germline, CDR1 LNHNV and CDR2 YYDKDF (reference sequence). J was trimmed by 2 bases and V by 5 bases; bases with no gene match: 4. The CDR3 nucleotides read TGTGCCACCAGCCGACTAGCCTACACAGATACGCAGTATTTT. Its translation is CATSRLAYTDTQYF.

The chain employs TRBV12-3 or TRBV12-4 and TRBJ2-7, with D unresolved. This CDR3 contains 14 residues. V gave up 5 bases and J gave up 13 bases, with 24 bases separating them. DNA of the CDR3: TGTGCCAGCAGTCGTAGCTGGAGCTCCTACGACCATTACTTC. It codes for CASSRSWSSYDHYF.

In this sample, this clone turned up many times. The genes are TRBV27 and TRBJ2-3; 8 positions match TRBD1. The CDR3 totals 15 residues. Germline V gene lookup returns CDR1 MNHEY and CDR2 SMNVEV (reference sequence). The V and J ends lost 5 bases and 9 bases, in that order; junction bases with no gene match: 13. CDR3 sequence reads: CASSARPGQGWTQYF. The CDR3 nucleotides are TGTGCCAGCAGTGCGAGACCTGGACAGGGTTGGACGCAGTATTTT.

In this sample, this clone turned up a few times. The chain combines TRBV2 with TRBJ2-5, with D unresolved. There are 11 residues in the CDR3. The V end was cut by 7 bases, the J end by 5 bases, with 8 bases between. CDR1 and CDR2 (germline): SNHLY, FYNNEI. CDR3 amino acids: CASKGAETQYF. As DNA, the CDR3 is TGTGCCAGCAAGGGCGCGGAGACCCAGTACTTC.

In this sample, this clone turned up many times. The V gene is TRBV19, the J gene TRBJ1-5, with 9 bases that match TRBD1. Germline loops: CDR1 LNHDA, CDR2 SQIVND (reference sequence). Germline trimming cut 6 bases from V and 2 bases from J; bases unmatched to any gene: 8. This CDR3 comprises 16 residues. The CDR3 here is CASRTRTGGGNQPQHF. For the CDR3, the DNA is TGTGCCAGTAGAACCAGAACAGGGGGCGGCAATCAGCCCCAGCATTTT. The entire variable domain, with the rest obtained from reference TRBV19 and TRBJ1-5, is as follows: DGGITQSPKYLFRKEGQNVTLSCEQNLNHDAMYWYRQDPGQGLRLIYYSQIVNDFQKGDIAEGYSVSREKKESFPLTVTSAQKNPTAFYLCASRTRTGGGNQPQHFGDGTRLSIL.

In this sample, this clone turned up a few times. Lacking the conserved final phenylalanine or tryptophan, this CDR3 likely reflects a read error. The V gene is TRBV27, the J gene TRBJ2-6; D might be TRBD1 (5 bases). CDR1 MNHEY and CDR2 SMNVEV come from the germline V gene (reference sequence). The CDR3 loop spans 15 amino acids. This chain's CDR3 is CASSSPSSGANILTL. The CDR3 DNA sequence: TGTGCCAGCAGTTCCCCAAGCTCTGGGGCCAACATCCTGACTTTG.

The rearrangement links TRBV6-1 to TRBJ1-5; D gene unclear. Germline V gives CDR1 MNHNS, CDR2 SASEGT. V was pared by 9 bases and J by 7 bases, with 19 bases between. The CDR3 covers 14 residues. CDR3 protein: CASNRGGAGQPQHF. CDR3 sequence (DNA): TGTGCCAGTAATCGGGGTGGCGCTGGCCAGCCCCAGCATTTT.

The chain links TRBV20-1 to TRBJ1-6, with D unclear. Germline CDR1 and CDR2: DFQATT and SNEGSKA (reference sequence). Trimming stripped 5 bases from V and 8 bases from J, with 4 bases between. The CDR3 sequence is 10 residues long. CDR3 in amino acids: CSAVYSPLHF. The CDR3 coding sequence is TGCAGTGCTGTGTATTCACCCCTCCACTTT.